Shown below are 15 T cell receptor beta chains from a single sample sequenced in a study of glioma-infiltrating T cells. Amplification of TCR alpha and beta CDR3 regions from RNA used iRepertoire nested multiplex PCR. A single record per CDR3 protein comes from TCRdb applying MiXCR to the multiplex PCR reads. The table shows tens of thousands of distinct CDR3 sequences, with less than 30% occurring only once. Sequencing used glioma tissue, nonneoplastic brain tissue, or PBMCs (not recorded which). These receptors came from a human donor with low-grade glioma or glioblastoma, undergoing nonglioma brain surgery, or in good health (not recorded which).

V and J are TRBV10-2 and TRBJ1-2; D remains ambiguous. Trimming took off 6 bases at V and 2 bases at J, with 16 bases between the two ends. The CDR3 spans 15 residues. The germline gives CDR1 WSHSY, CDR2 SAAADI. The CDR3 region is CASSPSVVRNYGYTF. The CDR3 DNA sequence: TGCGCCAGCAGCCCCAGCGTAGTGCGCAACTATGGCTACACCTTC.

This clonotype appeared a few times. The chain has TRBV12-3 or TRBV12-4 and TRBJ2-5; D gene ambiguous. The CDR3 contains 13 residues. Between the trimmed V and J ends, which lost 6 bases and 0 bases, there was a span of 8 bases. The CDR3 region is CASRSVYQETQYF. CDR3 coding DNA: TGTGCCAGCAGATCGGTGTACCAAGAGACCCAGTACTTC.

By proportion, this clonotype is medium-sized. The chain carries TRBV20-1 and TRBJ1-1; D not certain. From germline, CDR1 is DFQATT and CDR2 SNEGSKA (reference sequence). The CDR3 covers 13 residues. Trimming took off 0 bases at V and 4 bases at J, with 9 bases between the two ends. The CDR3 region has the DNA TGCAGTGCTAGAGAGGACCTATTCACTGAAGCTTTCTTT. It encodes CSAREDLFTEAFF.

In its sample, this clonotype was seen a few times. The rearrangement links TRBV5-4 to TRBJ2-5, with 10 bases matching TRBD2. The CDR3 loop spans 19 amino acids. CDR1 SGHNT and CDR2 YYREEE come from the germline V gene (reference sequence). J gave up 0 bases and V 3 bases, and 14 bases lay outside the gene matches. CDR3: CASSSLLAGLHSHQETQYF. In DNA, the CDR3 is TGTGCCAGCAGCTCCTTACTAGCGGGGCTACACTCCCACCAAGAGACCCAGTACTTC.

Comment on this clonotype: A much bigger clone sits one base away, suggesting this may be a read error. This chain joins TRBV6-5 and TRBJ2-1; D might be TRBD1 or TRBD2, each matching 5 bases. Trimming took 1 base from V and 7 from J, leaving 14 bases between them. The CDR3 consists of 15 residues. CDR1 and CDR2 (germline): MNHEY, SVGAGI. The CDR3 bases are TGTGCCAGCAGTTACTGGGGGAGCTCTGGTAATGAGCAGTTCTTC. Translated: CASSYWGSSGNEQFF.

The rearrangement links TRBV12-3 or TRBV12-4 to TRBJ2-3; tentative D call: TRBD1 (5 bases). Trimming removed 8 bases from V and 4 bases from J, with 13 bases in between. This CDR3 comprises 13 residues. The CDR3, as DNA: TGTGCCAGCCTGGGTGGGGCGGCAGATACGCAGTATTTT. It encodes CASLGGAADTQYF.

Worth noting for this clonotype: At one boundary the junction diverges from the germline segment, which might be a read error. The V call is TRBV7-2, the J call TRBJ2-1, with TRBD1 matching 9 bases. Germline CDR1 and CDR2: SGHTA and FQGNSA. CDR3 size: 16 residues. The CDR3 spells CASSFSTGTGTNELFF. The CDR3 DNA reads TGTGCCAGCAGCTTCTCTACGGGGACAGGGACTAATGAGCTGTTCTTC.

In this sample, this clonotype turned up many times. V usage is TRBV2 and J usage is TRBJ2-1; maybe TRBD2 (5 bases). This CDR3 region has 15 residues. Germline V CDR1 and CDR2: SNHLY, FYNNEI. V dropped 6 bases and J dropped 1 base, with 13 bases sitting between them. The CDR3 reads CASRRERESYNEQFF. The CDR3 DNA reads TGTGCCAGCAGGAGGGAGAGGGAGTCCTACAATGAGCAGTTCTTC.

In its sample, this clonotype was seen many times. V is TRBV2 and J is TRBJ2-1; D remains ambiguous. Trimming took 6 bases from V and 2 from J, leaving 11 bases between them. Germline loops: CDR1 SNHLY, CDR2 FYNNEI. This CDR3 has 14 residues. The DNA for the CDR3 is TGTGCCAGCAGACGGTCGGCGACCTACAATGAGCAGTTCTTC. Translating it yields CASRRSATYNEQFF.

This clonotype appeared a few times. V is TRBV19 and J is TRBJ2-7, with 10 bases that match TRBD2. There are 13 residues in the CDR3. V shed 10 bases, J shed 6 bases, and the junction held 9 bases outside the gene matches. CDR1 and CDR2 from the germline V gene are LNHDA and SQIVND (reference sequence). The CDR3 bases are TGTGCCACATTAGCGGGAGGTGCCCGCGAGCAGTACTTC. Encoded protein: CATLAGGAREQYF.

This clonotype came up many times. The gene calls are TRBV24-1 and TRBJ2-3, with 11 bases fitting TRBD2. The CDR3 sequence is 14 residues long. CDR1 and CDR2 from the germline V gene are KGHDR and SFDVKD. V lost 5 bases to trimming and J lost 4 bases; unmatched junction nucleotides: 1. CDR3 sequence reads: CATSGSGGADTQYF. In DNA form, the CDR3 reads TGTGCCACCAGTGGTAGCGGGGGGGCAGATACGCAGTATTTT.

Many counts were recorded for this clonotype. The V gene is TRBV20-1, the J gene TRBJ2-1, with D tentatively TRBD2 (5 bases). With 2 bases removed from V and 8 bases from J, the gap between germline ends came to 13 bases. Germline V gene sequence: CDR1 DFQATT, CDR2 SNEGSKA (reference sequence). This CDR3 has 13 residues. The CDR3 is CSARPPWEHEQFF. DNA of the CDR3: TGCAGTGCTAGACCACCTTGGGAGCATGAGCAGTTCTTC.

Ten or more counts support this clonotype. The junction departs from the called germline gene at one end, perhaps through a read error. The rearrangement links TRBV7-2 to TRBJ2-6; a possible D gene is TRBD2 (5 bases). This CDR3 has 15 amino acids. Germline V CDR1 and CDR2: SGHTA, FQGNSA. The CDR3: CASSLGGSGANVLTF. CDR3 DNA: TGTGCCAGCAGTTTAGGAGGCTCTGGGGCCAACGTCCTGACTTTC.

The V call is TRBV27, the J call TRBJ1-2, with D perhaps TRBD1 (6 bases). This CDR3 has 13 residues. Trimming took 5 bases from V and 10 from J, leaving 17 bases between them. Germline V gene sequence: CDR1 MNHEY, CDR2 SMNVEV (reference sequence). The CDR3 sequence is CASSVTGNYFYTF. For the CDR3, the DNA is TGTGCCAGCAGTGTCACAGGGAACTATTTCTACACCTTC.

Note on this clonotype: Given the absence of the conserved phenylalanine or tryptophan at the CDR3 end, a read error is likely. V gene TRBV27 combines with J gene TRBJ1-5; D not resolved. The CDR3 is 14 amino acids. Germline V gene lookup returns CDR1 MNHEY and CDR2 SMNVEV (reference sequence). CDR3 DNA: TGTGCCAGCAGTCCCCGGGGATGGGATCATCCCCAGCATCTT. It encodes CASSPRGWDHPQHL.